The rows below give T cell receptor beta chains drawn from one sample of a study of cytomegalovirus exposure and HLA in healthy donors. Measured with immunoSEQ multiplex PCR; TCRdb has only the in-frame clones, and not every one. Found here are fewer than 100,000 clones, about 81% of them singletons; the top ten hold 4.1%. Sequencing input: PBMCs. These receptors originate from a woman between 40 and 50 years old in good health and CMV-seropositive. Each CDR3 is given without its conserved first and last residue.

TRBJ2-4 TRBV2 12 ASSEVGGNNIQY
TRBJ2-4 TRBV6-5 10 ASRGTRNIQY
TRBJ2-1 TRBV5-6 16 ASSLVGWGGSSYNEQF
TRBJ2-3 TRBV9 14 ASSVGGTSWMNTQY
TRBJ2-7 TRBV15 11 ATSSDRDRDQY
TRBJ2-1 TRBV6-6 12 ASAMTSGYNEQF
TRBJ1-1 TRBV27 11 ASSVRQAFEAF
TRBJ2-1 TRBV21-1 14 ASSTKSGRSYNEQF
TRBJ1-4 TRBV6-1 13 ASSEARTTNEKLF
TRBJ2-1 TRBV5-5 14 ASSTAGASSYNEQF
TRBJ2-7 TRBV5-1 13 ASSLSSGSLYEQY
TRBJ2-7 TRBV7-9 15 ASRPKGGLAAHYEQY
TRBJ2-5 TRBV11-3 11 ASSLQGSVTQY